The source of this TCR beta chain is a study of cytomegalovirus exposure and HLA in healthy donors. Details on this clone: What it binds is not known.

The V end was cut by 4 bases, the J end by 4 bases, with 13 bases between. The germline gives CDR1 SQVTM, CDR2 ANQGSEA. The CDR3 is made up of 13 amino acids. Separate from the roughly 700-subject first cohort, the approximately 120-subject validation cohort was the one that the donors belonged to. The protocol was immunoSEQ multiplex PCR, while the TCRdb copy is restricted to in-frame clones and leaves out a portion. Here the sample spans 120,000 or so clones, approximately 88% being singletons. Study findings and constraints: TCR clusters originating in the first cohort tended to co-occur in the 110 or so validation repertoires, according to a later analysis. Altogether, about 160 TCR beta chains were recorded as cytomegalovirus-associated. A few chains linked to CMV were shown in vitro to be specific for CMV antigens.

The source of this sequence is a woman under 30 in good health and CMV-seronegative. The rearrangement uses TRBV29-1 and TRBJ1-2; D is unclear. The sequenced sample consisted of PBMCs. CDR3 residues: CSVVRQDGYGYTF. The CDR3 region has the DNA TGCAGCGTTGTACGGCAGGATGGCTATGGCTACACCTTC.